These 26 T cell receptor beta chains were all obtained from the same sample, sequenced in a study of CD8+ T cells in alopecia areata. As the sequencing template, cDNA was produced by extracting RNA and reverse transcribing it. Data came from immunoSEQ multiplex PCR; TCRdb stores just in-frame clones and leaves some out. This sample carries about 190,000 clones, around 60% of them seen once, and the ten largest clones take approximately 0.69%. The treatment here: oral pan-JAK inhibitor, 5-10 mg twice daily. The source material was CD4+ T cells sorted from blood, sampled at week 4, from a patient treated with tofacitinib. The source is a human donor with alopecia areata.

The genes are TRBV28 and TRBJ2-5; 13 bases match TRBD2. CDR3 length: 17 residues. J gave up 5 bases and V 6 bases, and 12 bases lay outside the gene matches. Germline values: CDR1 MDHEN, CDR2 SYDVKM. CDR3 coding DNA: TGTGCCAGCAGGGATCGGACTAGCGGGAGCCGTTTGGAGACCCAGTACTTC. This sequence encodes CASRDRTSGSRLETQYF.

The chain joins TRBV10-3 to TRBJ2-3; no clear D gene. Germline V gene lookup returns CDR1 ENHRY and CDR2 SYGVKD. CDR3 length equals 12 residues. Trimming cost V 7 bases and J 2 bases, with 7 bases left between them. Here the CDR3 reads CAITDLTDTQYF. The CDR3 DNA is TGTGCCATCACCGACCTCACAGATACGCAGTATTTT.

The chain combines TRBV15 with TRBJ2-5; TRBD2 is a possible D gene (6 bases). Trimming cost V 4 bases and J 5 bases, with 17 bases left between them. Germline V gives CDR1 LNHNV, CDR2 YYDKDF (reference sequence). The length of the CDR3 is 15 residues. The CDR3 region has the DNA TGTGCCACCAGCACCTCGAGAGGGAGGTCCGAGACCCAGTACTTC. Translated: CATSTSRGRSETQYF.

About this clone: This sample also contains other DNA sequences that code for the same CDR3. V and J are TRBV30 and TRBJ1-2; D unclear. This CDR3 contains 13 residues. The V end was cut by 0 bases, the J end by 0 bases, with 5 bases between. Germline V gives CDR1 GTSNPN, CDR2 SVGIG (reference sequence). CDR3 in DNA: TGTGCCTGGAGTGTGGGAGCTAACTATGGCTACACCTTC. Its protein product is CAWSVGANYGYTF.

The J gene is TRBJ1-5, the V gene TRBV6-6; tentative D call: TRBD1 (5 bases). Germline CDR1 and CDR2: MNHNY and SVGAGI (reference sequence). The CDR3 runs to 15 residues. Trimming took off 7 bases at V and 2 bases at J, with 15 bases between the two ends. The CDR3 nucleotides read TGTGCCAGCACCGAGGCCAGGGTACGCAATCAGCCCCAGCATTTT. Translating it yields CASTEARVRNQPQHF.

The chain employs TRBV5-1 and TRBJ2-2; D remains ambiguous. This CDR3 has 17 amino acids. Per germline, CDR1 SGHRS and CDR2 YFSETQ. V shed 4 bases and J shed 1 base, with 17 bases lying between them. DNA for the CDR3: TGCGCCAGCAGCCGACTTAGGCCCCGGCAGAACACCGGGGAGCTGTTTTTT. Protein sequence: CASSRLRPRQNTGELFF.

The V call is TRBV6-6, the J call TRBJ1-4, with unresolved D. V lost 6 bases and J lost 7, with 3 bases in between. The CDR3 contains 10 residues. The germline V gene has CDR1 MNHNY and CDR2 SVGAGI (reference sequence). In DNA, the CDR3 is TGTGCCAGCAGGCGTGAAAAACTGTTTTTT. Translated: CASRREKLFF.

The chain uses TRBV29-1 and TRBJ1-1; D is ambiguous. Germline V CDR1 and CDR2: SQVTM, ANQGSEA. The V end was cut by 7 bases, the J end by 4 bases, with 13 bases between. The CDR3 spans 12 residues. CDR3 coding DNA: TGCAGCGCGGTACGTCCGGGCACTGAAGCTTTCTTT. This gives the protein CSAVRPGTEAFF.

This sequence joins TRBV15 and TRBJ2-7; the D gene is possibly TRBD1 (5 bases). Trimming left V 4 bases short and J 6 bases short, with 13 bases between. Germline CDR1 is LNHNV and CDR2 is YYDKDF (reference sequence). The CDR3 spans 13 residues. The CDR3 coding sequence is TGTGCCACCAGCATCCCAGGGTCTTTCGAGCAGTACTTC. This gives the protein CATSIPGSFEQYF.

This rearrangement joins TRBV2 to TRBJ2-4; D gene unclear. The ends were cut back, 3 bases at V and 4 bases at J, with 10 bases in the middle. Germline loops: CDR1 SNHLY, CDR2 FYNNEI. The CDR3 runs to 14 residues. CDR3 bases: TGTGCCAGCAGTGACCCCCGGAGTAAAAACATTCAGTACTTC. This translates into CASSDPRSKNIQYF. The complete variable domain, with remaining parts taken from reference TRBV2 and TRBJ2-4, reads EPEVTQTPSHQVTQMGQEVILRCVPISNHLYFYWYRQILGQKVEFLVSFYNNEISEKSEIFDDQFSVERPDGSNFTLKIRSTKLEDSAMYFCASSDPRSKNIQYFGAGTRLSVL.

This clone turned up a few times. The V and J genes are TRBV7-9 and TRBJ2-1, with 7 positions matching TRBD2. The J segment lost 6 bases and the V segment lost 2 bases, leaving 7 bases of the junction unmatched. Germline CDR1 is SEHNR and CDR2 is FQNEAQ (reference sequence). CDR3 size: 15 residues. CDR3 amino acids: CASSLKGLGANEQFF. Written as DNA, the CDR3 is TGTGCCAGCAGCTTAAAAGGACTAGGAGCCAATGAGCAGTTCTTC.

The DNA of the CDR3 is TGTGCCAGCAGCCAAGCAACTACGAACACCGGGGAGCTGTTTTTT. It yields the protein CASSQATTNTGELFF. The rearrangement joins TRBV4-2 to TRBJ2-2, with unresolved D. The length of the CDR3 is 15 residues. CDR1 is LGHNA and CDR2 is YNFKEQ in the germline V gene. The V and J ends lost 1 base and 0 bases respectively, with 6 bases between them.

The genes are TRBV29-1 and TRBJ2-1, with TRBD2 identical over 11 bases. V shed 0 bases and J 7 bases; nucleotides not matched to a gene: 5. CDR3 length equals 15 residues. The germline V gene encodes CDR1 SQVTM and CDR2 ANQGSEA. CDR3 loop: CSVEDPSGRNNEQFF. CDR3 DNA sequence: TGCAGCGTTGAAGATCCTAGCGGGAGGAATAATGAGCAGTTCTTC.

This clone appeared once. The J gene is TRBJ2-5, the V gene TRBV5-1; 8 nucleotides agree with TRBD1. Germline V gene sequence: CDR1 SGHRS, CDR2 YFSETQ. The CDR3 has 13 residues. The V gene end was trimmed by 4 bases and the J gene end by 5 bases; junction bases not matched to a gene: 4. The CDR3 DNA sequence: TGCGCCAGCAGCACAGGGGGAGAGGAGACCCAGTACTTC. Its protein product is CASSTGGEETQYF. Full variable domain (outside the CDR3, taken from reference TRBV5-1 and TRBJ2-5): KAGVTQTPRYLIKTRGQQVTLSCSPISGHRSVSWYQQTPGQGLQFLFEYFSETQRNKGNFPGRFSGRQFSNSRSEMNVSTLELGDSALYLCASSTGGEETQYFGPGTRLLVL.

The CDR3 sequence: CSVDESYEQYF. CDR3 sequence (DNA): TGCAGCGTTGATGAGTCCTACGAGCAGTACTTC. V is TRBV29-1 and J is TRBJ2-7; unclear D gene. CDR1 and CDR2 from the germline V gene are SQVTM and ANQGSEA. V dropped 3 bases and J dropped 1 base, with 4 bases sitting between them. CDR3 length: 11 amino acids.

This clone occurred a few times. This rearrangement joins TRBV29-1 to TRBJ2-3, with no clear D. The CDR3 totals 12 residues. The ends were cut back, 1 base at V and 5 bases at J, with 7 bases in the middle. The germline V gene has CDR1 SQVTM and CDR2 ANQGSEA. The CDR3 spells CSVEVTRDTQYF. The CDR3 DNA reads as TGCAGCGTTGAAGTAACCCGAGATACGCAGTATTTT.

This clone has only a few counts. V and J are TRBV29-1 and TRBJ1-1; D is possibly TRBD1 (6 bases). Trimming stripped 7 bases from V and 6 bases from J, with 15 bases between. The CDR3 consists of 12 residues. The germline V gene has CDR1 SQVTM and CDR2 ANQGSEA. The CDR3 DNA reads TGCAGCGGTACACAGGGTTTCGCTGAAGCTTTCTTT. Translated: CSGTQGFAEAFF.

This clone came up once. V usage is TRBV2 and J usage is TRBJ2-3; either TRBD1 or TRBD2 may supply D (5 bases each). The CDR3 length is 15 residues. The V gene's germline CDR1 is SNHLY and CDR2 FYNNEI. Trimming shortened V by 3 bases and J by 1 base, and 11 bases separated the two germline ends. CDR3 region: CASSDRGTGTDTQYF. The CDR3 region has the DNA TGTGCCAGCAGTGATCGAGGGACCGGCACAGATACGCAGTATTTT.

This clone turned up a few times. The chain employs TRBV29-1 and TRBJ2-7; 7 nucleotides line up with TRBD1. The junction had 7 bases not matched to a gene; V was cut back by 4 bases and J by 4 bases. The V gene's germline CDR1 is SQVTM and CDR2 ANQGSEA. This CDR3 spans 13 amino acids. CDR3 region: CSVVLGQLYEQYF. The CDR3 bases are TGCAGCGTTGTTCTGGGACAGCTTTACGAGCAGTACTTC.

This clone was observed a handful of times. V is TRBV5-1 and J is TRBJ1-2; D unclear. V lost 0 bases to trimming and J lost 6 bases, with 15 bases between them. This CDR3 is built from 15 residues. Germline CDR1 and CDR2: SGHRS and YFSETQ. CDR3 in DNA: TGCGCCAGCAGCTTGGAACCGGGTGCCGTCCATGGCTACACCTTC. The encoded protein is CASSLEPGAVHGYTF.

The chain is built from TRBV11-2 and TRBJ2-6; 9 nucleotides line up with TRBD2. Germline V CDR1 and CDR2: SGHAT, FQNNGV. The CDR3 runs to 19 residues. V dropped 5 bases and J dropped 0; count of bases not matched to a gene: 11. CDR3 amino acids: CASSQRSSGISSGANVLTF. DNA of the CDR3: TGTGCCAGCAGCCAGAGGTCTAGCGGGATTAGCTCTGGGGCCAACGTCCTGACTTTC.

The CDR3 region is CSAIRTPRGETQYF. The CDR3 DNA is TGCAGCGCGATCCGGACGCCACGAGGGGAGACCCAGTACTTC. V and J are TRBV29-1 and TRBJ2-5; D might be TRBD2 (5 bases). Germline V gives CDR1 SQVTM, CDR2 ANQGSEA. The CDR3 extends over 14 amino acids. Trimming left V 7 bases short and J 5 bases short, with 20 bases between.

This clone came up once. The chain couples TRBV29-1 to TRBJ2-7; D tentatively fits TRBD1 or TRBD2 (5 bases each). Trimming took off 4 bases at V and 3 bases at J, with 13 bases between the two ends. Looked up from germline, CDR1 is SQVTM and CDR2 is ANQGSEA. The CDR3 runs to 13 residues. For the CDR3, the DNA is TGCAGCGTTGCTCGAGGGACCTTCTACGAGCAGTACTTC. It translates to CSVARGTFYEQYF.

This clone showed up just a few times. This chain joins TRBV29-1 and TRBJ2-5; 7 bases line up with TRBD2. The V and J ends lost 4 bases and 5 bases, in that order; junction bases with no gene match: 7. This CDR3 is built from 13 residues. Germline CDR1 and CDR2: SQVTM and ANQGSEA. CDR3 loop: CSVGSGIRETQYF. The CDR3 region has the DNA TGCAGCGTTGGAAGCGGGATAAGGGAGACCCAGTACTTC. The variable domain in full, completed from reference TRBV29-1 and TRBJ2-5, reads SAVISQKPSRDICQRGTSLTIQCQVDSQVTMMFWYRQQPGQSLTLIATANQGSEATYESGFVIDKFPISRPNLTFSTLTVSNMSPEDSSIYLCSVGSGIRETQYFGPGTRLLVL.

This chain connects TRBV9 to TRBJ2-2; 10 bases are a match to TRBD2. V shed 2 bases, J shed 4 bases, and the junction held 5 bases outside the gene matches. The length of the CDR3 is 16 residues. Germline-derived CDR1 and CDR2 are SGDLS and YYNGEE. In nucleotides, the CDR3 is TGTGCCAGCAGCGTCGGGACTAGCGCGACCACCGGGGAGCTGTTTTTT. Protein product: CASSVGTSATTGELFF. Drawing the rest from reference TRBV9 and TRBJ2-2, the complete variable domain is DSGVTQTPKHLITATGQRVTLRCSPRSGDLSVYWYQQSLDQGLQFLIQYYNGEERAKGNILERFSAQQFPDLHSELNLSSLELGDSALYFCASSVGTSATTGELFFGEGSRLTVL.

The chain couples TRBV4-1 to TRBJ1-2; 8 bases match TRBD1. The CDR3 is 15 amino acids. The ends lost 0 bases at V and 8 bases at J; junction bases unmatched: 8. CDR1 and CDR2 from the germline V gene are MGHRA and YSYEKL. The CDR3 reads CASSQDFSRTGGYTF. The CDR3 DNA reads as TGCGCCAGCAGCCAAGACTTTTCCAGGACAGGGGGCTACACCTTC.